These 31 T cell receptor beta chains share one sample of origin, sequenced in a study of blood T cell repertoires in COVID-19. TCRdb's copy holds only in-frame clones and misses some; the assay was immunoSEQ multiplex PCR. The data show some 230,000 clones, 80% to 90% seen once. The sequenced sample was peripheral blood. Receptors originate from a man aged 50 or older who had recovered from COVID-19.

This chain joins TRBV10-1 and TRBJ2-1, with TRBD2 identical over 12 bases. Trimming at V came to 5 bases and at J to 6 bases, leaving 8 bases not matched to a gene. CDR3 length: 16 amino acids. Germline assignment: CDR1 WNHNN and CDR2 SYGVQD (reference sequence). The CDR3 sequence is CASSSLTSGSLNEQFF. CDR3 sequence (DNA): TGCGCCAGCAGTTCACTGACTAGCGGGAGCCTCAATGAGCAGTTCTTC.

The DNA of the CDR3 is TGTGCCAGCAGTTTAGCTAGCGGGATATACGAGCAGTACTTC. Translating it yields CASSLASGIYEQYF. The chain has TRBV27 and TRBJ2-7, with 9 bases aligning to TRBD2. This CDR3 comprises 14 residues. The V gene's germline CDR1 is MNHEY and CDR2 SMNVEV (reference sequence). J gave up 4 bases and V 2 bases, and 3 bases lay outside the gene matches.

V usage is TRBV6-2 or TRBV6-3 and J usage is TRBJ2-3; TRBD2 aligns across 9 bases. CDR1 is MNHEY and CDR2 is SVGEGT in the germline V gene. With V trimmed by 0 bases and J by 3 bases, 4 bases remained unmatched. The CDR3 length is 16 residues. The CDR3 DNA is TGTGCCAGCAGTTACTCAGGTAGCGGGAGAACAGATACGCAGTATTTT. Protein sequence: CASSYSGSGRTDTQYF.

The chain links TRBV5-1 to TRBJ2-7; tentative D call: TRBD2 (6 bases). Trimming took off 4 bases at V and 2 bases at J, with 16 bases between the two ends. The CDR3 covers 15 residues. From germline, CDR1 is SGHRS and CDR2 YFSETQ. The CDR3 reads CASSHTSGGTYEQYF. The CDR3 DNA reads as TGCGCCAGCAGCCACACCTCCGGCGGGACCTACGAGCAGTACTTC.

The chain combines TRBV5-1 with TRBJ2-1, with D perhaps TRBD1 (6 bases). Germline V gene lookup returns CDR1 SGHRS and CDR2 YFSETQ. The CDR3 runs to 16 residues. Trimming removed 4 bases from V and 4 bases from J, with 18 bases in between. CDR3 DNA sequence: TGCGCCAGCAGCCCCTCCCCAGGGGAAAGGTACAATGAGCAGTTCTTC. It yields the protein CASSPSPGERYNEQFF.

The V call is TRBV5-8, the J call TRBJ1-2; TRBD1 aligns across 8 bases. J gave up 7 bases and V 5 bases, and 13 bases lay outside the gene matches. This CDR3 contains 15 residues. Germline V gene sequence: CDR1 SGHTS, CDR2 YDEGEE. In nucleotides, the CDR3 is TGTGCCAGCAGGGAAAAGGACAGGGTGAGGAGTGGCTACACCTTC. Amino acids: CASREKDRVRSGYTF. Together with reference TRBV5-8 and TRBJ1-2, the CDR3 gives the full variable domain: EAGVTQSPTHLIKTRGQQATLRCSPISGHTSVYWYQQALGLGLQFLLWYDEGEERNRGNFPPRFSGRQFPNYSSELNVNALELEDSALYLCASREKDRVRSGYTFGSGTRLTVV.

The chain recombines TRBV19 with TRBJ2-1, with 8 bases fitting TRBD1. The germline V gene encodes CDR1 LNHDA and CDR2 SQIVND (reference sequence). The CDR3 has 15 amino acids. Losses at the gene ends were 6 bases for V and 7 bases for J; bases not matched to a gene: 11. DNA for the CDR3: TGTGCCAGTAGCGACAGGGGAGGAATGGGGAATGAGCAGTTCTTC. It translates to CASSDRGGMGNEQFF.

This rearrangement joins TRBV20-1 to TRBJ2-5, with D tentatively TRBD2 (6 bases). The V end lost 3 bases, the J end lost 5 bases, and 10 bases lay between the germline ends. The CDR3 contains 12 residues. Germline CDR1 reads DFQATT; CDR2 reads SNEGSKA (reference sequence). The DNA for the CDR3 is TGCAGTGCTAGTCCAGGGAGGGAGACCCAGTACTTC. Its protein product is CSASPGRETQYF.

This chain links TRBV27 with TRBJ1-3; 11 nucleotides match TRBD1. J gave up 1 base and V 9 bases, and 8 bases lay outside the gene matches. Germline V gene lookup returns CDR1 MNHEY and CDR2 SMNVEV (reference sequence). The CDR3 contains 16 residues. CDR3 sequence: CARPRTGGVSGNTIYF. The CDR3 bases are TGTGCCAGACCCCGGACAGGGGGCGTGTCTGGAAACACCATATATTTT.

V is TRBV4-1 and J is TRBJ2-7; D gene unclear. Germline V gene lookup returns CDR1 MGHRA and CDR2 YSYEKL. The CDR3 is made up of 15 amino acids. With 1 base removed from V and 0 bases from J, the gap between germline ends came to 10 bases. This chain's CDR3 is CASSQGLGGSYEQYF. The CDR3 DNA reads as TGCGCCAGCAGCCAAGGGCTCGGCGGCTCCTACGAGCAGTACTTC.

This clone was counted between two and nine times. The chain combines TRBV12-3 or TRBV12-4 with TRBJ1-1; 9 bases match TRBD1. The CDR3 loop spans 13 amino acids. V shed 6 bases, J shed 4 bases, and the junction held 3 bases outside the gene matches. The CDR3 here is CASREGQGTEAFF. The CDR3 DNA is TGTGCCAGCAGAGAGGGACAGGGCACTGAAGCTTTCTTT.

This chain connects TRBV6-1 to TRBJ1-6; D unresolved. The CDR3 sequence is 14 residues long. Trimming removed 3 bases from V and 5 bases from J, with 8 bases in between. Germline V gives CDR1 MNHNS, CDR2 SASEGT. This CDR3 is CASSERWNNSPLHF. The CDR3 coding sequence is TGTGCCAGCAGTGAGAGGTGGAATAATTCACCCCTCCACTTT.

The V gene is TRBV28, the J gene TRBJ2-1; TRBD1 matches 7 bases. The V gene end was trimmed by 6 bases and the J gene end by 9 bases; junction bases not matched to a gene: 5. CDR3 length: 12 residues. Germline values: CDR1 MDHEN, CDR2 SYDVKM. CDR3 loop: CASRSDRVEQFF. For the CDR3, the DNA is TGTGCCAGCAGATCAGACAGGGTTGAGCAGTTCTTC.

The rearrangement links TRBV10-2 to TRBJ2-7; 11 bases match TRBD2. The V gene's germline CDR1 is WSHSY and CDR2 SAAADI. With V trimmed by 7 bases and J by 3 bases, 8 bases remained unmatched. This CDR3 is 15 amino acids long. The CDR3 loop is CASKSQLAGVYEQYF. For the CDR3, the DNA is TGCGCCAGCAAATCCCAACTAGCGGGAGTCTACGAGCAGTACTTC.

Only a few counts were recorded for this clone. The chain employs TRBV19 and TRBJ2-2; 9 positions agree with TRBD2. This CDR3 has 18 amino acids. With V trimmed by 7 bases and J by 2 bases, 14 bases remained unmatched. The germline gives CDR1 LNHDA, CDR2 SQIVND (reference sequence). Here the CDR3 DNA reads TGTGCCAGTAAAACTTCCGGGACTAGCAGAGTCAACACCGGGGAGCTGTTTTTT. Encoded protein: CASKTSGTSRVNTGELFF.

The CDR3 sequence: CSGRGRETQYF. CDR3 DNA: TGCAGTGGGCGAGGGAGAGAGACCCAGTACTTC. The chain is built from TRBV20-1 and TRBJ2-5; maybe TRBD2 (5 bases). Trimming removed 7 bases at V and 4 bases at J, with 10 bases between. This CDR3 contains 11 residues. Germline V lookup: CDR1 DFQATT, CDR2 SNEGSKA (reference sequence).

The rearrangement joins TRBV29-1 to TRBJ2-2, with a possible D match to TRBD2 (9 bases). The CDR3 runs to 17 residues. The V end was cut by 4 bases, the J end by 0 bases, with 18 bases between. CDR1 is SQVTM, CDR2 ANQGSEA, per germline. CDR3 coding DNA: TGCAGCGTTGTCGACAGGGGACTAGCCTCGAACACCGGGGAGCTGTTTTTT. Residues: CSVVDRGLASNTGELFF.

The chain employs TRBV7-9 and TRBJ1-1; D gene uncertain. There are 12 residues in the CDR3. The V gene lost 5 bases and the J gene lost 6 bases, with 10 bases spanning the gap. Germline loops: CDR1 SEHNR, CDR2 FQNEAQ (reference sequence). The CDR3: CASSLAGSEAFF. The CDR3 DNA reads as TGTGCCAGCAGCCTCGCGGGATCTGAAGCTTTCTTT.

This clone appeared a few times. The chain employs TRBV11-2 and TRBJ1-6; a possible D gene is TRBD1 (6 bases). The CDR3 contains 14 residues. The V and J ends lost 2 bases and 5 bases respectively, with 7 bases between them. Germline loops: CDR1 SGHAT, CDR2 FQNNGV. CDR3 loop: CASSLQGNNSPLHF. The CDR3 DNA reads TGTGCCAGCAGCTTACAGGGGAATAATTCACCCCTCCACTTT.

The chain uses TRBV5-1 and TRBJ2-3; D remains ambiguous. With 0 bases removed from V and 5 bases from J, the gap between germline ends came to 7 bases. The CDR3 contains 13 residues. Germline lookup yields CDR1 SGHRS and CDR2 YFSETQ. The chain's CDR3 is CASSLVARDTQYF. The CDR3 DNA sequence: TGCGCCAGCAGCTTGGTGGCTAGAGATACGCAGTATTTT.

This chain uses TRBV27 with TRBJ1-2, with TRBD1 identical over 7 bases. With 8 bases clipped from V and 5 bases from J, the junction kept 8 bases outside the gene matches. The CDR3 runs to 13 residues. CDR1 is MNHEY and CDR2 is SMNVEV in the germline V gene (reference sequence). CDR3 amino acids: CASANRGGYGYTF. CDR3 coding DNA: TGTGCCAGCGCTAACAGGGGAGGATATGGCTACACCTTC.

V and J are TRBV9 and TRBJ1-4; D not certain. This CDR3 is built from 13 residues. Germline CDR1 and CDR2: SGDLS and YYNGEE. Trimming stripped 1 base from V and 6 bases from J, with 7 bases between. The CDR3 region is CASSVWGDEKLFF. CDR3 DNA sequence: TGTGCCAGCAGCGTATGGGGAGATGAAAAACTGTTTTTT.

In its sample, this clone was seen a few times. The V and J genes are TRBV6-6 and TRBJ1-1; no definite D call. CDR1 is MNHNY, CDR2 SVGAGI, per germline (reference sequence). With 2 bases removed from V and 4 bases from J, the gap between germline ends came to 14 bases. The CDR3 extends over 15 amino acids. CDR3 bases: TGTGCCAGCAGTTACCCAGGTGTTAGAGCCACTGAAGCTTTCTTT. Its translation is CASSYPGVRATEAFF.

The chain combines TRBV5-4 with TRBJ2-7, with TRBD1 identical over 9 bases. The CDR3 runs 14 residues. Germline CDR1 reads SGHNT; CDR2 reads YYREEE (reference sequence). The trim removed 4 bases at V and 6 bases at J, leaving 8 bases unmatched. The chain's CDR3 is CASSGADRGFEQYF. Written as DNA, the CDR3 is TGTGCCAGCAGCGGTGCGGACAGGGGTTTCGAGCAGTACTTC.

The V call is TRBV28, the J call TRBJ2-3; D is perhaps TRBD1 (5 bases). The CDR3 runs 13 residues. Trimming stripped 5 bases from V and 2 bases from J, with 8 bases between. Germline V gene sequence: CDR1 MDHEN, CDR2 SYDVKM. This CDR3 reads CASSIRDTDTQYF. The CDR3 coding sequence is TGTGCCAGCAGTATCAGGGACACAGATACGCAGTATTTT. Variable domain in full (rest from reference TRBV28 and TRBJ2-3): DVKVTQSSRYLVKRTGEKVFLECVQDMDHENMFWYRQDPGLGLRLIYFSYDVKMKEKGDIPEGYSVSREKKERFSLILESASTNQTSMYLCASSIRDTDTQYFGPGTRLTVL.

The chain couples TRBV27 to TRBJ2-7; D possibly corresponds to TRBD2 (6 bases). Germline CDR1 MNHEY, CDR2 SMNVEV (reference sequence). Trimming cost V 3 bases and J 0 bases, with 6 bases left between them. The CDR3 is 13 residues long. The CDR3 protein is CASSLGLSYEQYF. CDR3 nucleotides: TGTGCCAGCAGTTTGGGACTCTCCTACGAGCAGTACTTC.

For this clone: This sample also contains other DNA sequences that code for the same CDR3. V and J are TRBV5-1 and TRBJ2-7; TRBD2 agrees at 12 bases. Looked up from germline, CDR1 is SGHRS and CDR2 is YFSETQ. Unmatched junction bases numbered 7, after V lost 7 bases and J lost 2 bases. This CDR3 has 15 amino acids. CDR3 DNA sequence: TGCGCCAGCTCGCCGGGACTAGCGGGTCCCTACGAGCAGTACTTC. It codes for CASSPGLAGPYEQYF.

The rearrangement uses TRBV5-8 and TRBJ2-1, with no clear D. This CDR3 has 15 amino acids. Trimming left V 6 bases short and J 0 bases short, with 13 bases between. Germline V gene data show CDR1 as SGHTS and CDR2 as YDEGEE. The CDR3 loop is CASIPRISSYNEQFF. The CDR3 coding sequence is TGTGCCAGCATACCTAGAATCAGCTCCTACAATGAGCAGTTCTTC. The variable domain in full, completed from reference TRBV5-8 and TRBJ2-1, reads EAGVTQSPTHLIKTRGQQATLRCSPISGHTSVYWYQQALGLGLQFLLWYDEGEERNRGNFPPRFSGRQFPNYSSELNVNALELEDSALYLCASIPRISSYNEQFFGPGTRLTVL.

The chain is built from TRBV7-2 and TRBJ2-7, with D unresolved. Trimming shortened V by 5 bases and J by 3 bases, and 5 bases separated the two germline ends. CDR3 length: 11 residues. Germline V CDR1 and CDR2: SGHTA, FQGNSA. The CDR3 sequence is CASSPNYEQYF. For the CDR3, the DNA is TGTGCCAGCAGCCCCAACTACGAGCAGTACTTC.

The gene calls are TRBV7-9 and TRBJ2-1; D uncertain. Trimming removed 4 bases from V and 0 bases from J, with 13 bases in between. This CDR3 has 16 residues. Germline-derived CDR1 and CDR2 are SEHNR and FQNEAQ (reference sequence). The CDR3 DNA reads as TGTGCCAGCAGCTACACTATCACGAGCTCCTACAATGAGCAGTTCTTC. This sequence encodes CASSYTITSSYNEQFF.

This clone was seen more than once but under ten times. The chain recombines TRBV19 with TRBJ1-2, with D maybe TRBD1 (6 bases). V gave up 3 bases and J gave up 1 base, with 9 bases separating them. This CDR3 contains 14 residues. Germline CDR1 is LNHDA and CDR2 is SQIVND (reference sequence). The CDR3 sequence: CASSIDRSNYGYTF. As DNA, the CDR3 is TGTGCCAGTAGTATCGACAGGAGTAACTATGGCTACACCTTC.